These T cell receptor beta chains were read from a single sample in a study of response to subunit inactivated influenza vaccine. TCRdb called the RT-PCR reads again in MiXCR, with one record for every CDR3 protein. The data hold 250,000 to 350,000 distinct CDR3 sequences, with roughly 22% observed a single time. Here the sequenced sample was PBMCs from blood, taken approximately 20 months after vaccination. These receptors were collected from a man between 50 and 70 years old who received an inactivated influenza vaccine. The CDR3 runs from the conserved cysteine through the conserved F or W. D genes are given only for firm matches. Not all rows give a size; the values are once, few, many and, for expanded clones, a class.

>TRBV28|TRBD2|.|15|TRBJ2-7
TGTGCCAGCAGTCAACTAGCGGGGGCCTCCTACGAGCAGTACTTC
CASSQLAGASYEQYF
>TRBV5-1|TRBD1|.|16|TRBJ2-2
TGCGCCAGCAGCCCGCAGGGACAGGGGAATACCGGGGAGCTGTTTTTT
CASSPQGQGNTGELFF
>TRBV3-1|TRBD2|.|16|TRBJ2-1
TGTGCCAGCAGCCCCGGGAGGGGTGGATTCTACAATGAGCAGTTCTTC
CASSPGRGGFYNEQFF
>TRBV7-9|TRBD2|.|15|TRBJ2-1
TGTGCCAGCAGCCCCCCCAGCGGGGGGTACAATGAGCAGTTCTTC
CASSPPSGGYNEQFF
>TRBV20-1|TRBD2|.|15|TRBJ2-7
TGCAGTGCTAGTAATAGCGGGGGGAACCTCTACGAGCAGTACTTC
CSASNSGGNLYEQYF
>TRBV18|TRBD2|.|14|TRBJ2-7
TGTGCCAGCTCACCATCCGGGGGGGCCGGTGAGCAGTACTTC
CASSPSGGAGEQYF
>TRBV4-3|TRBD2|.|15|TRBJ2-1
TGCGCCAGCAGCCAAGGTTCGGGACTAGGTGGTGAGCAGTTCTTC
CASSQGSGLGGEQFF
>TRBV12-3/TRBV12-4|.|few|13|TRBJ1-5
TGTGCCAGCAGTTTCATGGGCAATCAGCCCCAGCATTTT
CASSFMGNQPQHF
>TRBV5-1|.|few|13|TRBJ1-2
TGCGCCAGCAGCTTGGCCGGGACTGCTGGCTACACCTTC
CASSLAGTAGYTF
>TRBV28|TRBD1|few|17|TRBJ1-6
TGTGCCAGCAGACCTCCGGGACAGGGGCTCTATAATTCACCCCTCCACTTT
CASRPPGQGLYNSPLHF